This T cell receptor beta chain is from a study of blood T cell repertoires in COVID-19. Study processing details: The assay estimated nucleated cells by amplifying reference gene primers. Only in-frame clones appear in the TCRdb table, and some are missing; sequencing was by immunoSEQ multiplex PCR. For V, J and clone size, that table is used; D and trimming come from the DNA. Here the sample spans 62,000 or so clones, 80% to 90% being singletons. CDR3 length equals 13 residues. Germline CDR1 SEHNR, CDR2 FQNEAQ (reference sequence). Trimming cost V 8 bases and J 4 bases, with 9 bases left between them.

The specimen was peripheral blood. The sequence was collected from a man aged 50 to 60 with acute or convalescent COVID-19. V gene TRBV7-9 combines with J gene TRBJ1-6; D remains unclear. CDR3 protein: CASEVDYNSPLHF. CDR3 coding DNA: TGTGCCAGCGAGGTTGATTATAATTCACCCCTCCACTTT.